Below are 26 T cell receptor beta chains sequenced from a single sample in a study of response to subunit inactivated influenza vaccine. Each CDR3 protein is one row after TCRdb ran MiXCR on the RT-PCR reads. The sample yields 500,000 to 600,000 distinct CDR3 sequences, approximately 15% seen once. The sequences come from PBMCs from blood, collected 11 to 12 days after vaccination. The source is a middle-aged man who received an inactivated influenza vaccine.

The chain couples TRBV29-1 to TRBJ2-5; possibly TRBD1 for D (7 bases). Germline values: CDR1 SQVTM, CDR2 ANQGSEA. Trimming left V 6 bases short and J 9 bases short, with 14 bases between. The CDR3 totals 11 residues. The CDR3: CSVQGGRAQYF. Written as DNA, the CDR3 is TGCAGCGTGCAGGGGGGACGAGCCCAGTACTTC.

V usage is TRBV4-3 and J usage is TRBJ2-1; 12 nucleotides agree with TRBD2. The V gene end was trimmed by 0 bases and the J gene end by 10 bases; junction bases not matched to a gene: 7. Per the germline V gene, CDR1 is LGHNA and CDR2 is YSLEER. This CDR3 has 16 residues. CDR3 coding DNA: TGCGCCAGCAGCCAAGACCCGCTAGCGGGGGGGAACGAGCAGTTCTTC. This translates into CASSQDPLAGGNEQFF.

Many counts were recorded for this clonotype. The chain combines TRBV5-5 with TRBJ2-7, with 8 bases matching TRBD1. The CDR3 contains 16 residues. The germline CDR1 and CDR2 sequences are SGHKS and YYEKEE (reference sequence). The J segment lost 5 bases and the V segment lost 2 bases, leaving 12 bases of the junction unmatched. This CDR3 is CASSLPSRGLLHEQYF. CDR3 sequence (DNA): TGTGCCAGCAGCTTACCTAGCAGGGGGCTTCTACACGAGCAGTACTTC.

This clonotype was seen only a few times. The rearrangement joins TRBV4-3 to TRBJ2-5; no definite D call. The length of the CDR3 is 14 residues. Trimming pared 1 base from V and 0 bases from J, leaving 6 bases between. Germline CDR1 reads LGHNA; CDR2 reads YSLEER. As DNA, the CDR3 is TGCGCCAGCAGCCAAGCAACGTACCAAGAGACCCAGTACTTC. This gives the protein CASSQATYQETQYF.

This clonotype appeared a few times. The CDR3 nucleotides read TGCAGTGCCAGTAGCGGGAGTGTAGAGACCCAGTACTTC. It translates to CSASSGSVETQYF. The chain carries TRBV20-1 and TRBJ2-5, with 9 nucleotides matching TRBD2. The CDR3 loop spans 13 amino acids. The V segment lost 6 bases and the J segment 4 bases; nucleotides outside the gene matches: 6. Per the germline V gene, CDR1 is DFQATT and CDR2 is SNEGSKA (reference sequence).

V usage is TRBV6-5 and J usage is TRBJ2-7; weak D call: TRBD1 (6 bases). Germline V CDR1 and CDR2: MNHEY, SVGAGI. The CDR3 spans 14 residues. V shed 3 bases and J shed 2 bases, with 11 bases lying between them. This CDR3 reads CASSYHRVPYEQYF. The DNA of the CDR3 is TGTGCCAGCAGTTATCACAGGGTACCCTACGAGCAGTACTTC.

This clonotype was observed a handful of times. This sequence joins TRBV12-3 or TRBV12-4 and TRBJ2-2; maybe TRBD2 (6 bases). V was cut by 3 bases and J by 6 bases, with 20 bases left in between. The CDR3 length is 17 residues. The CDR3 nucleotides are TGTGCCAGCAGTTTTATCGCTCCAGCGGGCCGGGCCGGGGAGCTGTTTTTT. Protein: CASSFIAPAGRAGELFF.

CDR3 region: CASSSYRGANYGYTF. The CDR3 nucleotides read TGTGCCAGCAGTTCATACAGGGGGGCTAACTATGGCTACACCTTC. This chain uses TRBV6-5 with TRBJ1-2, with TRBD1 matching over 8 bases. The germline CDR1 and CDR2 sequences are MNHEY and SVGAGI. The junction had 4 bases not matched to a gene; V was cut back by 4 bases and J by 0 bases. The CDR3 covers 15 residues.

This clonotype was recorded a few times. This sequence joins TRBV4-3 and TRBJ2-7; maybe TRBD1 (6 bases). The CDR3 runs to 16 residues. V was clipped by 1 base and J by 5 bases, with 18 bases between them. In germline, CDR1 is LGHNA, CDR2 YSLEER. Written as DNA, the CDR3 is TGCGCCAGCAGCCAAGTCCCCAGGGGAAGAATCGACGAGCAGTACTTC. The encoded protein is CASSQVPRGRIDEQYF.

The genes are TRBV20-1 and TRBJ2-5; TRBD2 aligns across 9 bases. Germline V gene data show CDR1 as DFQATT and CDR2 as SNEGSKA (reference sequence). V lost 0 bases, J lost 1 base, and 15 bases stayed unmatched. The CDR3 loop spans 19 amino acids. The DNA for the CDR3 is TGCAGTGCTAGAGATTGGGAGAGGGTAATAGCGGGAGCCCAAGAGACCCAGTACTTC. Encoded protein: CSARDWERVIAGAQETQYF.

This clonotype was seen only a few times. The chain is built from TRBV19 and TRBJ2-3; the match to TRBD2 covers 7 bases. The germline V gene encodes CDR1 LNHDA and CDR2 SQIVND (reference sequence). The CDR3 extends over 13 amino acids. The J segment lost 4 bases and the V segment lost 7 bases, leaving 5 bases of the junction unmatched. DNA for the CDR3: TGTGCCAGTAACCGGGAGGCATCAGATACGCAGTATTTT. It codes for CASNREASDTQYF.

V usage is TRBV2 and J usage is TRBJ2-7; a possible D gene is TRBD1 (6 bases). The germline V gene has CDR1 SNHLY and CDR2 FYNNEI. This CDR3 has 13 residues. Trimming stripped 8 bases from V and 1 base from J, with 12 bases between. This CDR3 reads CASSDRISYEQYF. The DNA for the CDR3 is TGTGCCAGCTCGGACAGAATTTCCTACGAGCAGTACTTC.

This chain links TRBV12-3 or TRBV12-4 with TRBJ1-5; maybe TRBD1 (6 bases). Trimming shortened V by 2 bases and J by 9 bases, and 11 bases separated the two germline ends. CDR3 length: 13 amino acids. CDR3 loop: CASSLRDTGPQHF. The CDR3 bases are TGTGCCAGCAGTTTAAGGGACACAGGGCCCCAGCATTTT.

V gene TRBV9 combines with J gene TRBJ2-5; D gene unclear. This CDR3 comprises 14 residues. CDR1 and CDR2 (germline): SGDLS, YYNGEE. Trimming left V 0 bases short and J 5 bases short, with 11 bases between. CDR3 coding DNA: TGTGCCAGCAGCGTAGGCGGAGTCCGGGAGACCCAGTACTTC. As protein: CASSVGGVRETQYF. Drawing the rest from reference TRBV9 and TRBJ2-5, the complete variable domain is DSGVTQTPKHLITATGQRVTLRCSPRSGDLSVYWYQQSLDQGLQFLIQYYNGEERAKGNILERFSAQQFPDLHSELNLSSLELGDSALYFCASSVGGVRETQYFGPGTRLLVL.

This clonotype was detected a few times. V gene TRBV7-2 combines with J gene TRBJ1-4; D gene ambiguous. V shed 1 base and J shed 8 bases, with 8 bases lying between them. CDR3 length: 13 amino acids. Germline V gene data show CDR1 as SGHTA and CDR2 as FQGNSA. CDR3 coding DNA: TGTGCCAGCAGCTTAGTTGGACGGGAAAAACTGTTTTTT. Its translation: CASSLVGREKLFF.

This clonotype was seen more than once but under ten times. The gene calls are TRBV7-2 and TRBJ2-5, with D possibly matching TRBD2 (5 bases). Germline CDR1 and CDR2: SGHTA and FQGNSA. V was cut by 5 bases and J by 0 bases, with 10 bases left in between. This CDR3 contains 14 residues. CDR3 DNA sequence: TGTGCCAGCAGCGGCGGGTGGTACCAAGAGACCCAGTACTTC. It encodes CASSGGWYQETQYF.

This clonotype was detected ten times or more. The rearrangement uses TRBV6-5 and TRBJ1-2; perhaps TRBD1 as D (6 bases). V lost 6 bases to trimming and J lost 4 bases, with 15 bases between them. This CDR3 comprises 14 residues. In germline, CDR1 is MNHEY, CDR2 SVGAGI. This chain's CDR3 is CASRDRQDTYGYTF. In nucleotides, the CDR3 is TGTGCCAGCAGAGACCGACAGGACACCTATGGCTACACCTTC.

This clonotype was observed at least ten times. V usage is TRBV19 and J usage is TRBJ2-1, with D possibly being TRBD2 (6 bases). Trimming cost V 3 bases and J 4 bases, with 16 bases left between them. CDR1 and CDR2 (germline): LNHDA, SQIVND (reference sequence). The CDR3 runs 16 residues. This CDR3 is CASSMGRRLVYNEQFF. In nucleotides, the CDR3 is TGTGCCAGTAGTATGGGGAGGCGTTTGGTTTACAATGAGCAGTTCTTC. The variable domain in full, completed from reference TRBV19 and TRBJ2-1, reads DGGITQSPKYLFRKEGQNVTLSCEQNLNHDAMYWYRQDPGQGLRLIYYSQIVNDFQKGDIAEGYSVSREKKESFPLTVTSAQKNPTAFYLCASSMGRRLVYNEQFFGPGTRLTVL.

This clonotype was detected a few times. The gene calls are TRBV4-1 and TRBJ2-3, with D hard to call. This CDR3 spans 15 amino acids. V lost 0 bases and J lost 0, with 7 bases in between. The germline gives CDR1 MGHRA, CDR2 YSYEKL. The CDR3 spells CASSQEGYSTDTQYF. In nucleotides, the CDR3 is TGCGCCAGCAGCCAAGAGGGCTATAGCACAGATACGCAGTATTTT.

The chain is built from TRBV6-1 and TRBJ2-1; possible D gene TRBD2, 5 bases. Per the germline V gene, CDR1 is MNHNS and CDR2 is SASEGT. This CDR3 is 14 amino acids long. The V end lost 6 bases, the J end lost 3 bases, and 12 bases lay between the germline ends. For the CDR3, the DNA is TGTGCCAGCAGAACAGCCGAGGGCTACAATGAGCAGTTCTTC. Protein sequence: CASRTAEGYNEQFF.

This chain uses TRBV12-3 or TRBV12-4 with TRBJ2-3; a possible D gene is TRBD1 (6 bases). With 4 bases removed from V and 2 bases from J, the gap between germline ends came to 13 bases. The CDR3 covers 15 residues. The CDR3 here is CASSWPGTHTDTQYF. The CDR3 bases are TGTGCCAGCAGTTGGCCCGGGACACACACAGATACGCAGTATTTT.

This clonotype was counted between two and nine times. The gene calls are TRBV29-1 and TRBJ2-5; no firm D call. Germline V CDR1 and CDR2: SQVTM, ANQGSEA. The V gene lost 6 bases and the J gene lost 0 bases, with 8 bases spanning the gap. The CDR3 loop spans 12 amino acids. CDR3 sequence (DNA): TGCAGCGTCGGTGTCAACCAAGAGACCCAGTACTTC. Translating gives CSVGVNQETQYF.

This clonotype was seen many times. The chain employs TRBV18 and TRBJ2-1; TRBD2 agrees at 7 bases. V trimming: 1 base; J trimming: 5 bases; junction bases outside the gene matches: 2. The length of the CDR3 is 14 residues. The germline CDR1 and CDR2 sequences are KGHSH and LQKENI. The DNA for the CDR3 is TGTGCCAGCTCACCACTGGCGGGAGACAATGAGCAGTTCTTC. It is translated as CASSPLAGDNEQFF.

This chain uses TRBV4-3 with TRBJ2-2, with TRBD2 matching 16 bases. The CDR3 contains 17 residues. The J segment lost 7 bases and the V segment lost 4 bases, leaving 6 bases of the junction unmatched. Per the germline V gene, CDR1 is LGHNA and CDR2 is YSLEER. The CDR3, as DNA: TGCGCCAGCAGCCGCGGGACTAGCGGGAGGGCCGTCGGGGAGCTGTTTTTT. Translated: CASSRGTSGRAVGELFF.

The gene calls are TRBV27 and TRBJ2-1; 12 bases line up with TRBD2. Germline V lookup: CDR1 MNHEY, CDR2 SMNVEV (reference sequence). J lost 4 bases, V lost 6 bases, and 7 bases had no gene match. This CDR3 comprises 16 residues. The CDR3 spells CASSLGTSGYYNEQFF. CDR3 sequence (DNA): TGTGCCAGCAGCCTGGGGACTAGCGGGTATTACAATGAGCAGTTCTTC.

The chain couples TRBV29-1 to TRBJ2-1; 10 nucleotides match TRBD2. Germline V gene sequence: CDR1 SQVTM, CDR2 ANQGSEA. The ends lost 3 bases at V and 10 bases at J; junction bases unmatched: 9. This CDR3 is built from 14 residues. CDR3: CSVDLSGGAAEQFF. Here the CDR3 DNA reads TGCAGCGTTGACCTCAGCGGGGGGGCAGCAGAGCAGTTCTTC.